These 26 T cell receptor beta chains were all obtained from the same sample, sequenced in a study of radiotherapy plus CTLA-4 blockade in lung cancer. TCRdb's copy holds only in-frame clones and misses some; the assay was immunoSEQ multiplex PCR. The table records 95,000 to 150,000 clones, 90% of them present only once. The specimen comprised peripheral blood, sampled from a patient treated with radiotherapy plus ipilimumab. These receptors were taken from a human donor with non-small cell lung cancer that progressed on radiotherapy plus ipilimumab.

The V gene is TRBV4-1, the J gene TRBJ2-1, with a tentative D call TRBD1 (6 bases). Germline V CDR1 and CDR2: MGHRA, YSYEKL. The CDR3 spans 17 residues. Deletions cut 6 bases from V and 8 bases from J, with 26 bases between. CDR3 amino acids: CASRDKPGTTVPYEQFF. The CDR3 DNA is TGCGCCAGCAGAGATAAGCCGGGGACAACCGTCCCCTATGAGCAGTTCTTC.

This chain uses TRBV27 with TRBJ2-7, with no clear D. The CDR3 is 12 residues long. Trimming left V 5 bases short and J 2 bases short, with 7 bases between. The germline CDR1 and CDR2 sequences are MNHEY and SMNVEV (reference sequence). CDR3: CASSPNPYEQYF. The CDR3 DNA sequence: TGTGCCAGCAGTCCCAACCCCTACGAGCAGTACTTC.

V gene TRBV7-3 combines with J gene TRBJ2-1, with TRBD2 matching over 12 bases. Trimming cost V 1 base and J 7 bases; bases outside gene matches: 8. The CDR3 runs to 17 residues. Germline CDR1 is SGHTA and CDR2 is FQGTGA. CDR3 coding DNA: TGTGCCAGCAGCTTAAAGGTTCGGACTAGCGGGATGAATGAGCAGTTCTTC. Amino acids: CASSLKVRTSGMNEQFF.

This clone occurred many times. The CDR3 region is CASSLGSGRDTGELFF. The CDR3 coding sequence is TGTGCCAGCAGCTTGGGCAGCGGGAGGGACACCGGGGAGCTGTTTTTT. The rearrangement uses TRBV5-4 and TRBJ2-2; 10 nucleotides agree with TRBD2. CDR3 length equals 16 residues. Germline trimming cut 0 bases from V and 3 bases from J; bases unmatched to any gene: 2. Germline loops: CDR1 SGHNT, CDR2 YYREEE (reference sequence).

In this sample, this clone turned up a few times. DNA of the CDR3: TGTGCCAGCAGCCATAGGACAGGGACCACGGTTACGACCATATATTTT. It specifies CASSHRTGTTVTTIYF. The chain combines TRBV14 with TRBJ1-3; 8 bases are shared with TRBD1. The CDR3 has 16 amino acids. CDR1 and CDR2 from the germline V gene are SGHDN and FVKESK. V was pared by 3 bases and J by 10 bases, with 14 bases of the junction left unmatched.

This chain joins TRBV5-5 and TRBJ1-3; D is undetermined. The CDR3 runs to 15 residues. The V gene lost 0 bases and the J gene lost 0 bases, with 7 bases spanning the gap. Per germline, CDR1 SGHKS and CDR2 YYEKEE (reference sequence). The CDR3 DNA follows: TGTGCCAGCAGCTTGGTCGTAGGCTCTGGAAACACCATATATTTT. This encodes CASSLVVGSGNTIYF.

The J gene is TRBJ2-5, the V gene TRBV9; no clear D gene. V lost 0 bases and J 5 bases, leaving 11 bases between the germline ends. The CDR3 totals 14 residues. CDR1 is SGDLS and CDR2 is YYNGEE in the germline V gene. Here the CDR3 DNA reads TGTGCCAGCAGCGTAGGAGTTCTGGTGGAGACCCAGTACTTC. It yields the protein CASSVGVLVETQYF.

The CDR3 reads CASRGTSTDTQYF. The CDR3 DNA reads as TGTGCCAGCAGGGGGACATCGACAGATACGCAGTATTTT. The chain recombines TRBV9 with TRBJ2-3; possibly TRBD1 for D (6 bases). Germline assignment: CDR1 SGDLS and CDR2 YYNGEE. Between the trimmed V and J ends, which lost 5 bases and 3 bases, there was a span of 10 bases. CDR3 length equals 13 residues.

The chain links TRBV10-3 to TRBJ1-1; no firm D call. V was shortened by 2 bases and J by 8 bases, with 18 bases between the two germline ends. This CDR3 region has 15 residues. Germline CDR1 is ENHRY and CDR2 is SYGVKD. In DNA, the CDR3 is TGTGCCATCAGTGAGAACCCACCCCGGGCAGACGAAGCTTTCTTT. Amino acids: CAISENPPRADEAFF.

The chain couples TRBV29-1 to TRBJ2-7, with TRBD1 as a possible D gene (5 bases). The CDR3 covers 12 residues. Trimming left V 7 bases short and J 7 bases short, with 17 bases between. CDR1 is SQVTM and CDR2 is ANQGSEA in the germline V gene. CDR3: CSGRVPPQEQYF. In nucleotides, the CDR3 is TGCAGCGGCAGGGTGCCCCCACAGGAGCAGTACTTC.

This chain uses TRBV7-9 with TRBJ2-3; the match to TRBD2 covers 10 bases. The germline V gene encodes CDR1 SEHNR and CDR2 FQNEAQ (reference sequence). V lost 4 bases and J lost 6; bases outside the gene matches: 13. The CDR3 runs 17 residues. The chain's CDR3 is CASSSGAGGLVGDTQYF. CDR3 coding DNA: TGTGCCAGCAGCTCCGGAGCGGGAGGGCTCGTTGGGGATACGCAGTATTTT.

The chain joins TRBV5-1 to TRBJ1-3; maybe TRBD1 (6 bases). The CDR3 is 14 amino acids. Germline V gene sequence: CDR1 SGHRS, CDR2 YFSETQ. With 4 bases removed from V and 6 bases from J, the gap between germline ends came to 14 bases. The CDR3 spells CASSGTGNQNTIYF. Here the CDR3 DNA reads TGCGCCAGCAGCGGTACAGGGAATCAAAACACCATATATTTT. The full variable domain, with the rest looked up from reference TRBV5-1 and TRBJ1-3, is KAGVTQTPRYLIKTRGQQVTLSCSPISGHRSVSWYQQTPGQGLQFLFEYFSETQRNKGNFPGRFSGRQFSNSRSEMNVSTLELGDSALYLCASSGTGNQNTIYFGEGSWLTVV.

V and J are TRBV2 and TRBJ1-2; no reliable D call. Between the trimmed V and J ends, which lost 6 bases and 8 bases, there was a span of 13 bases. Germline V gene sequence: CDR1 SNHLY, CDR2 FYNNEI. The CDR3 is made up of 12 amino acids. CDR3 loop: CASREVNGGYTF. CDR3 nucleotides: TGTGCCAGCAGGGAGGTAAACGGCGGCTACACCTTC.

The chain uses TRBV6-1 and TRBJ2-1, with 8 bases fitting TRBD1. After removal of 4 bases from V and 5 bases from J, the junction contained 4 bases not matched to a gene. This CDR3 region has 14 residues. Germline values: CDR1 MNHNS, CDR2 SASEGT. Here the CDR3 reads CASSGRTGNNEQFF. CDR3 nucleotides: TGTGCCAGCAGTGGCCGGACAGGGAACAATGAGCAGTTCTTC.

The chain couples TRBV27 to TRBJ2-7; 7 nucleotides line up with TRBD1. The V gene end was trimmed by 7 bases and the J gene end by 4 bases; junction bases not matched to a gene: 10. Germline CDR1 reads MNHEY; CDR2 reads SMNVEV (reference sequence). This CDR3 comprises 14 residues. CDR3 nucleotide sequence: TGTGCCAGCAAACCAGGGGGACAGATTTACGAGCAGTACTTC. Translation gives CASKPGGQIYEQYF.

This chain joins TRBV7-8 and TRBJ2-5; TRBD2 matches 7 bases. CDR1 and CDR2 from the germline V gene are SGHVS and FQNEAQ. Trimming cost V 3 bases and J 5 bases; bases outside gene matches: 12. This CDR3 has 16 amino acids. The CDR3 nucleotides are TGTGCCAGCAGCTTGAGGACGGGAGGTTTGGGGGAGACCCAGTACTTC. Amino acids: CASSLRTGGLGETQYF.

This clone was observed once. The chain joins TRBV5-1 to TRBJ2-6; the D is unclear. The germline V and J ends were trimmed by 4 bases and 0 bases, with 11 bases remaining between them. Germline loops: CDR1 SGHRS, CDR2 YFSETQ. The CDR3 loop spans 16 amino acids. The CDR3 DNA follows: TGCGCCAGCAGCCAGACGGCGAGCTCTGGGGCCAACGTCCTGACTTTC. Protein sequence: CASSQTASSGANVLTF. The variable domain in full, completed from reference TRBV5-1 and TRBJ2-6, reads KAGVTQTPRYLIKTRGQQVTLSCSPISGHRSVSWYQQTPGQGLQFLFEYFSETQRNKGNFPGRFSGRQFSNSRSEMNVSTLELGDSALYLCASSQTASSGANVLTFGAGSRLTVL.

This clone has a handful of counts. The chain uses TRBV19 and TRBJ1-2; 8 bases are a match to TRBD1. CDR1 LNHDA and CDR2 SQIVND come from the germline V gene (reference sequence). The CDR3 has 16 residues. V trimming: 4 bases; J trimming: 2 bases; junction bases outside the gene matches: 9. CDR3 in amino acids: CASSTNSRQGNYGYTF. The DNA of the CDR3 is TGTGCCAGTAGTACCAACAGTAGACAGGGGAACTATGGCTACACCTTC. Full variable domain (rest looked up from reference TRBV19 and TRBJ1-2): DGGITQSPKYLFRKEGQNVTLSCEQNLNHDAMYWYRQDPGQGLRLIYYSQIVNDFQKGDIAEGYSVSREKKESFPLTVTSAQKNPTAFYLCASSTNSRQGNYGYTFGSGTRLTVV.

The chain employs TRBV15 and TRBJ2-1; 7 bases line up with TRBD2. In germline, CDR1 is LNHNV, CDR2 YYDKDF (reference sequence). V was clipped by 0 bases and J by 4 bases; unmatched bases: 9. This CDR3 spans 17 amino acids. CDR3 coding DNA: TGTGCCACCAGCAGAGATCGCCTGCGGGAGTGGTACAATGAGCAGTTCTTC. Protein sequence: CATSRDRLREWYNEQFF.

This chain links TRBV10-3 with TRBJ2-1; 16 bases match TRBD2. V gave up 3 bases and J gave up 8 bases; unmatched junction bases: 4. CDR3 length equals 16 residues. CDR1 ENHRY and CDR2 SYGVKD come from the germline V gene. Here the CDR3 reads CAISESGTSGRDEQFF. CDR3 sequence (DNA): TGTGCCATCAGTGAATCCGGGACTAGCGGGAGGGATGAGCAGTTCTTC.

The J gene is TRBJ2-3, the V gene TRBV27, with D tentatively TRBD1 or TRBD2 (5 bases each). The CDR3 totals 12 residues. With 6 bases removed from V and 6 bases from J, the gap between germline ends came to 10 bases. Germline CDR1 MNHEY, CDR2 SMNVEV (reference sequence). CDR3 residues: CASRPEGDTQYF. The CDR3 DNA is TGTGCCAGCAGGCCCGAGGGGGATACGCAGTATTTT.

This clone was seen more than once but under ten times. The rearrangement uses TRBV30 and TRBJ1-2; weak D call: TRBD1 (5 bases). CDR1 is GTSNPN and CDR2 is SVGIG in the germline V gene (reference sequence). Trimming left V 2 bases short and J 5 bases short, with 15 bases between. The CDR3 contains 14 residues. DNA for the CDR3: TGTGCCTGGAGTAGGTGGGGGATTGGTTATGGCTACACCTTC. It specifies CAWSRWGIGYGYTF.

The chain recombines TRBV4-2 with TRBJ1-5; 7 bases are shared with TRBD1. CDR1 LGHNA and CDR2 YNFKEQ come from the germline V gene. Trimming removed 3 bases from V and 2 bases from J; junction bases left unmatched: 13. The CDR3 totals 18 residues. CDR3 DNA sequence: TGTGCCAGCAGCCAGGGCAAGGGGGCTGCGGTCGGCAATCAGCCCCAGCATTTT. This translates into CASSQGKGAAVGNQPQHF.

The gene calls are TRBV10-2 and TRBJ1-3, with TRBD1 as a possible D gene (6 bases). The CDR3 runs 14 residues. V was clipped by 6 bases and J by 0 bases, with 9 bases between them. Looked up from germline, CDR1 is WSHSY and CDR2 is SAAADI. The CDR3 spells CASSGDNSGNTIYF. As DNA, the CDR3 is TGCGCCAGCAGCGGGGACAACTCTGGAAACACCATATATTTT.

The rearrangement links TRBV5-1 to TRBJ1-1; D unclear. The V gene's germline CDR1 is SGHRS and CDR2 YFSETQ. V lost 1 base and J 5 bases, leaving 12 bases between the germline ends. This CDR3 is 14 amino acids long. CDR3 nucleotide sequence: TGCGCCAGCAGCTTGTATTCGGGCCCGACTGAAGCTTTCTTT. Translated: CASSLYSGPTEAFF.

This chain connects TRBV7-8 to TRBJ1-1; 8 positions agree with TRBD1. The J segment lost 5 bases and the V segment lost 5 bases, leaving 7 bases of the junction unmatched. In germline, CDR1 is SGHVS, CDR2 FQNEAQ. CDR3 size: 14 residues. DNA of the CDR3: TGTGCCAGCAGCGGATTACAGGGGGTGACTGAAGCTTTCTTT. This codes for CASSGLQGVTEAFF. Based on the CDR3 plus reference TRBV7-8 and TRBJ1-1, the full variable domain is GAGVSQSPRYKVAKRGQDVALRCDPISGHVSLFWYQQALGQGPEFLTYFQNEAQLDKSGLPSDRFFAERPEGSVSTLKIQRTQQEDSAVYLCASSGLQGVTEAFFGQGTRLTVV.